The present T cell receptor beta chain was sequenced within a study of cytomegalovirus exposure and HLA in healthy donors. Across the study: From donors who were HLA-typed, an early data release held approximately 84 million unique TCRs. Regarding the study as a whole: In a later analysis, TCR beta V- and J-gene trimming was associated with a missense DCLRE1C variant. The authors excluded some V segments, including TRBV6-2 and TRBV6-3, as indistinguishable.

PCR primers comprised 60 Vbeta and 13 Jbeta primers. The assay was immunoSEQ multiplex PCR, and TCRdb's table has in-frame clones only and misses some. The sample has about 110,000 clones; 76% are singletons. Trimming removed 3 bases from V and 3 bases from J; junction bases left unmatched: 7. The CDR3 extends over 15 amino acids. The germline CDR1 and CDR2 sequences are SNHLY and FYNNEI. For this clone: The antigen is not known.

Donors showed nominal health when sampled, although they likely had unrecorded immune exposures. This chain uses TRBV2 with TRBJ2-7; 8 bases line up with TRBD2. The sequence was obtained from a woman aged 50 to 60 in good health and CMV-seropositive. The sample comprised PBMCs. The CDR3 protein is CASSDRQAGGYEQYF. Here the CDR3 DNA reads TGTGCCAGCAGTGACAGACAGGCGGGGGGCTACGAGCAGTACTTC.